The 8 T cell receptor beta chains in this list originate from one sample, sequenced in a study of read filtering for tumor transcriptome and immune sequencing (TCRdb year 2020). The data were produced on an Illumina HiSeq 4000. Starting from 400 ng RNA, TCR libraries were constructed with the Immunoverse kit using molecular barcoded adaptors that cover the alpha/delta and beta/gamma chains. TCRdb handled the public reads itself, with Q25 trimming in fastp and clone calling in MiXCR, and kept productive beta chains. Rows are unified per CDR3 protein, each entry keeping the most common DNA and genes. This sample is represented by some 120,000 distinct CDR3 sequences; roughly 13% of them were singletons. 8% to 13% of the sample is in the top ten clones. The source material was a population of CD138-negative cells sorted from bone marrow. The cell subset or site label for this specimen denotes: bone marrow mononuclear cells depleted of CD138+ plasma/myeloma cells by negative magnetic selection. The receptors originated from a donor aged 40 or over with multiple myeloma.

This clonotype was picked up many times. This rearrangement joins TRBV5-1 to TRBJ2-5, with D possibly TRBD1 on 7 matching bases. V was shortened by 4 bases and J by 4 bases, with 14 bases between the two germline ends. This CDR3 has 14 amino acids. In germline, CDR1 is SGHRS, CDR2 YFSETQ. As DNA, the CDR3 is TGCGCCAGCAGCGGGGGGACAGCGGGAGAGACCCAGTACTTC. Amino acid sequence: CASSGGTAGETQYF.

This clonotype showed up just once. This sequence joins TRBV3-1 and TRBJ2-3, with D unclear. Looked up from germline, CDR1 is LGHDT and CDR2 is YNNKEL (reference sequence). Deletions cut 5 bases from V and 4 bases from J, with 10 bases between. The CDR3 totals 13 residues. The CDR3 loop is CASSKSPADTQYF. Here the CDR3 DNA reads TGTGCCAGCAGCAAGTCGCCCGCAGATACGCAGTATTTT.

This clonotype has a count of ten or more. This chain uses TRBV9 with TRBJ2-1; no clear D. The CDR3 has 14 residues. The V gene's germline CDR1 is SGDLS and CDR2 YYNGEE. The V end was cut by 4 bases, the J end by 4 bases, with 12 bases between. CDR3 DNA: TGTGCCAGCAGCCCATCTCGAGTGTACAATGAGCAGTTCTTC. Its protein is CASSPSRVYNEQFF.

This clonotype was observed at least ten times. This CDR3 reads CASSPDRAAETNTEAFF. The CDR3 coding sequence is TGCGCCAGCAGCCCCGACAGGGCCGCAGAGACGAACACTGAAGCTTTCTTT. The chain joins TRBV4-1 to TRBJ1-1; 7 bases map to TRBD1. The CDR3 is made up of 17 amino acids. After removal of 4 bases from V and 1 base from J, the junction contained 12 bases not matched to a gene. Per germline, CDR1 MGHRA and CDR2 YSYEKL.

Points on this clonotype: Given a much more abundant clone one base away, this may be a read error. DNA of the CDR3: TGTGCCAGCAGTCGGGACACAGACACCGGGGAGCTGTTTTTT. This codes for CASSRDTDTGELFF. The V and J genes are TRBV12-3 or TRBV12-4 and TRBJ2-2; tentatively, D is TRBD1 (6 bases). The V end was cut by 5 bases, the J end by 3 bases, with 10 bases between. This CDR3 is 14 amino acids long.

This clonotype was recorded at least ten times. CDR3 nucleotides: TGTGCCAGCAGTTTCGGGACTCGGTCCCCCTCTGCCTACGAGCAGTACTTC. Encoded protein: CASSFGTRSPSAYEQYF. The V call is TRBV12-3 or TRBV12-4, the J call TRBJ2-7; tentative D call: TRBD2 (6 bases). The CDR3 consists of 17 residues. Trimming took off 3 bases at V and 2 bases at J, with 20 bases between the two ends.

The chain uses TRBV6-5 and TRBJ1-3, with D hard to call. V lost 7 bases to trimming and J lost 7 bases, with 17 bases between them. CDR3 length equals 14 residues. Germline V CDR1 and CDR2: MNHEY, SVGAGI. This chain's CDR3 is CASTRYPVRNTIYF. The CDR3 coding sequence is TGTGCCAGCACCCGGTACCCTGTCCGTAACACCATATATTTT.

This clonotype showed up many times. The chain recombines TRBV6-1 with TRBJ2-1; the match to TRBD2 covers 8 bases. Germline loops: CDR1 MNHNS, CDR2 SASEGT. The CDR3 is made up of 15 amino acids. J gave up 0 bases and V 9 bases, and 7 bases lay outside the gene matches. CDR3 bases: TGTGCCAGTAGAACACTAGCGGTCTCCTACAATGAGCAGTTCTTC. This codes for CASRTLAVSYNEQFF.